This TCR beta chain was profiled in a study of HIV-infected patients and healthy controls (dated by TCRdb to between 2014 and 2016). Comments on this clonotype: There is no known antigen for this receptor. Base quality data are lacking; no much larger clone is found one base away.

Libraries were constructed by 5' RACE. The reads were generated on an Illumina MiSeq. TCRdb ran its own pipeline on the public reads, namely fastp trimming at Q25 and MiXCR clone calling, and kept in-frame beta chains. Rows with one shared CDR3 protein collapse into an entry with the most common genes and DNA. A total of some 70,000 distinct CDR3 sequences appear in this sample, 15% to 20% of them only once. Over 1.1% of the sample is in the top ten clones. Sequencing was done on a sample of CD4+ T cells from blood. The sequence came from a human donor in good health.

The nucleotides read TGTGCCTGGAAAACTCCGACTCCCCGATACTTCTCCTACAATGAGCAGTTCTTC. The encoded protein is CAWKTPTPRYFSYNEQFF. The chain employs TRBV30 and TRBJ2-1; there is no confident call for the D gene. The CDR3 numbers 18 residues from cysteine through phenylalanine. Only the CDR3 DNA stays, 54 bases, in frame from base 1. Taken from the germline V gene (reference sequence), the CDR1 and CDR2 loops are GTSNPN and SVGIG. V loses 4 bases, J loses 0 bases, and the germline ends lie 22 bases apart.